Following are 17 T cell receptor beta chains from one sample sequenced in a study of cytomegalovirus exposure and HLA in healthy donors. A multiplex PCR was run with 60 Vbeta primers and 13 Jbeta primers. Some clones are missing from TCRdb's copy, which holds only in-frame ones; the method was immunoSEQ multiplex PCR. The sample records approximately 130,000 clones, approximately 85% being singletons. Sequencing was carried out using PBMCs. The receptors were sampled from a woman aged 25-40 years in good health and CMV-seropositive.

The J gene is TRBJ1-1, the V gene TRBV5-1; the D is unclear. Germline V gene data show CDR1 as SGHRS and CDR2 as YFSETQ. Trimming left V 1 base short and J 5 bases short, with 15 bases between. The CDR3 covers 15 residues. The CDR3, as DNA: TGCGCCAGCAGCTTGCTTCAGGATTCGACGACTGAAGCTTTCTTT. This sequence encodes CASSLLQDSTTEAFF. Full variable domain (remainder filled in from reference TRBV5-1 and TRBJ1-1): KAGVTQTPRYLIKTRGQQVTLSCSPISGHRSVSWYQQTPGQGLQFLFEYFSETQRNKGNFPGRFSGRQFSNSRSEMNVSTLELGDSALYLCASSLLQDSTTEAFFGQGTRLTVV.

The V and J genes are TRBV13 and TRBJ2-3, with TRBD2 matching 7 bases. Trimming removed 5 bases from V and 2 bases from J; junction bases left unmatched: 7. The germline V gene encodes CDR1 PRHDT and CDR2 FYEKMQ (reference sequence). The CDR3 runs to 15 residues. The CDR3 DNA reads as TGTGCCAGCAGCCCCTCGGGGGGATACACAGATACGCAGTATTTT. This translates into CASSPSGGYTDTQYF.

This clone has just one count. DNA of the CDR3: TGTGCCAGCAGCTTAGTAAAGAGTCGGGATGGCTACACCTTC. It translates to CASSLVKSRDGYTF. The chain links TRBV7-8 to TRBJ1-2; D is uncertain. This CDR3 contains 14 residues. Trimming cost V 1 base and J 6 bases, with 12 bases left between them. The germline V gene encodes CDR1 SGHVS and CDR2 FQNEAQ. Variable domain in full (rest from reference TRBV7-8 and TRBJ1-2): GAGVSQSPRYKVAKRGQDVALRCDPISGHVSLFWYQQALGQGPEFLTYFQNEAQLDKSGLPSDRFFAERPEGSVSTLKIQRTQQEDSAVYLCASSLVKSRDGYTFGSGTRLTVV.

The V and J genes are TRBV18 and TRBJ1-2; tentative D call: TRBD1 (6 bases). The V and J ends lost 6 bases and 1 base respectively, with 9 bases between them. Germline values: CDR1 KGHSH, CDR2 LQKENI. The length of the CDR3 is 13 residues. The CDR3 sequence is CASSLDSNYGYTF. In nucleotides, the CDR3 is TGTGCCAGCTCTCTGGACAGTAACTATGGCTACACCTTC.

The chain joins TRBV19 to TRBJ1-1, with D hard to call. Trimming left V 3 bases short and J 1 base short, with 12 bases between. The CDR3 has 15 residues. Germline values: CDR1 LNHDA, CDR2 SQIVND (reference sequence). DNA of the CDR3: TGTGCCAGTAGTATCGGGGAGGCGGGGAACACTGAAGCTTTCTTT. It codes for CASSIGEAGNTEAFF.

The chain links TRBV6-5 to TRBJ1-3, with a weak D call TRBD1 (5 bases). V was shortened by 6 bases and J by 1 base, with 7 bases between the two germline ends. Germline CDR1 reads MNHEY; CDR2 reads SVGAGI. The CDR3 has 13 residues. The CDR3 coding sequence is TGTGCCAGCAGGACAGCTTCTGGAAACACCATATATTTT. Translating it yields CASRTASGNTIYF.

This clone showed up just a few times. The rearrangement uses TRBV6-6 and TRBJ1-1, with D possibly TRBD1 on 6 matching bases. Trimming took off 7 bases at V and 4 bases at J, with 13 bases between the two ends. CDR3 length: 13 amino acids. The germline CDR1 and CDR2 sequences are MNHNY and SVGAGI (reference sequence). The CDR3 region is CASTQRGSTEAFF. CDR3 DNA: TGTGCCAGCACCCAGAGGGGGAGCACTGAAGCTTTCTTT.

This clone was counted only a few times. This chain connects TRBV25-1 to TRBJ2-7; 8 bases agree with TRBD2. The germline V gene has CDR1 MGHDK and CDR2 SYGVNS. This CDR3 spans 15 amino acids. The V and J ends lost 3 bases and 1 base, in that order; junction bases with no gene match: 5. CDR3: CASSDPGGKSYEQYF. As DNA, the CDR3 is TGTGCCAGCAGTGACCCGGGAGGGAAGTCCTACGAGCAGTACTTC.

V and J are TRBV5-1 and TRBJ1-1; 8 positions agree with TRBD1. The CDR3 is made up of 16 amino acids. CDR1 is SGHRS and CDR2 is YFSETQ in the germline V gene. Losses at the gene ends were 4 bases for V and 0 bases for J; bases not matched to a gene: 8. The CDR3 nucleotides read TGCGCCAGCAGCCGTGGACAGGGCCTCATGAACACTGAAGCTTTCTTT. It encodes CASSRGQGLMNTEAFF.

The rearrangement joins TRBV9 to TRBJ1-2, with TRBD1 identical over 7 bases. The CDR3 totals 16 residues. Germline trimming cut 6 bases from V and 5 bases from J; bases unmatched to any gene: 16. The germline gives CDR1 SGDLS, CDR2 YYNGEE. CDR3: CASTDHPLDREYGYTF. CDR3 DNA sequence: TGTGCCAGCACCGACCACCCACTCGACAGGGAGTATGGCTACACCTTC.

This clone appeared a single time. CDR3 sequence: CASSATSGGQYF. The CDR3 bases are TGTGCCAGCAGTGCGACTAGCGGGGGGCAGTATTTT. V is TRBV6-5 and J is TRBJ2-3, with TRBD2 matching 12 bases. J lost 11 bases, V lost 5 bases, and 2 bases had no gene match. CDR3 length: 12 residues. Germline V lookup: CDR1 MNHEY, CDR2 SVGAGI.

This clone was observed once. The V gene is TRBV2, the J gene TRBJ1-5; no reliable D call. The length of the CDR3 is 13 residues. V lost 3 bases, J lost 3 bases, and 6 bases lay in between. CDR1 SNHLY and CDR2 FYNNEI come from the germline V gene. This chain's CDR3 is CASSDSPNQPQHF. Here the CDR3 DNA reads TGTGCCAGCAGTGACAGTCCCAATCAGCCCCAGCATTTT.

The chain couples TRBV5-1 to TRBJ1-3, with D uncertain. This CDR3 spans 17 amino acids. Germline CDR1 and CDR2: SGHRS and YFSETQ. Trimming shortened V by 3 bases and J by 1 base, and 17 bases separated the two germline ends. CDR3: CASSYSGLFTSGNTIYF. CDR3 coding DNA: TGCGCCAGCAGCTATTCCGGACTTTTCACTTCTGGAAACACCATATATTTT.

The rearrangement links TRBV7-3 to TRBJ2-5; a weak D match, TRBD1 (6 bases). V lost 4 bases and J lost 5, with 11 bases in between. This CDR3 comprises 13 residues. Looked up from germline, CDR1 is SGHTA and CDR2 is FQGTGA. CDR3: CASSSGQPETQYF. The CDR3 DNA reads TGTGCCAGCAGCTCAGGACAGCCGGAGACCCAGTACTTC.

This CDR3 is CAFSRTSGGAQYF. The CDR3 nucleotides read TGTGCCTTCTCTCGGACTAGCGGGGGGGCGCAGTATTTT. The rearrangement links TRBV30 to TRBJ2-3; 15 bases are a match to TRBD2. J was trimmed by 10 bases and V by 7 bases; bases with no gene match: 6. The CDR3 runs 13 residues. In germline, CDR1 is GTSNPN, CDR2 SVGIG (reference sequence).

V and J are TRBV5-1 and TRBJ1-3, with 9 bases that match TRBD1. Per germline, CDR1 SGHRS and CDR2 YFSETQ. The CDR3 runs to 17 residues. V trimming: 4 bases; J trimming: 2 bases; junction bases outside the gene matches: 10. The CDR3 DNA sequence: TGCGCCAGCAGCCCCCGGGCCGGGACAGGGCCTGGAAACACCATATATTTT. Its translation is CASSPRAGTGPGNTIYF.

The V gene is TRBV28, the J gene TRBJ1-2; the D gene is possibly TRBD1 (5 bases). V lost 2 bases and J lost 2, with 18 bases in between. The germline V gene has CDR1 MDHEN and CDR2 SYDVKM. This CDR3 is 17 amino acids long. CDR3 region: CASSLKGGSGANYGYTF. CDR3 coding DNA: TGTGCCAGCAGTTTAAAGGGTGGAAGTGGGGCCAACTATGGCTACACCTTC.